Listed below are T cell receptor beta chains from one sample, sequenced in a study of blood T cell repertoires in COVID-19. Here immunoSEQ multiplex PCR was the method, and the copy in TCRdb shows in-frame clones only, minus some. The sample holds some 100,000 clones, around 90% seen once. Sequences were obtained from peripheral blood. Receptor source: a woman aged 55 to 70 with acute or convalescent COVID-19. Both conserved end residues are part of each CDR3. The D gene is left open where the match is weak. Only some rows state a clone size, as once, few, many or a class for expanded clones.

v_call,j_call,d_call,clone_size,cdr3_nt,cdr3_aa
TRBV4-2,TRBJ2-3,.,.,TGTGCCAGCAGCCAAGAAGAGGGGGTTGGCACAGATACGCAGTATTTT,CASSQEEGVGTDTQYF
TRBV24-1,TRBJ1-2,.,.,TGTGCCACCAGCTCAGGGAACTATGGCTACACCTTC,CATSSGNYGYTF
TRBV25-1,TRBJ2-1,TRBD2,.,TGTGCCAGCAGCCGGGCGGGGGTCAATGAGCAGTTCTTC,CASSRAGVNEQFF
TRBV7-2,TRBJ2-3,TRBD2,.,TGTGCCAGCAGTCGACCGGGACTAGCGGTGGCAGATACGCAGTATTTT,CASSRPGLAVADTQYF
TRBV27,TRBJ1-6,.,.,TGTGCCAGCAGTTTAGGAAGGGGTCGGACCCTCGCCTATAATTCACCCCTCCACTTT,CASSLGRGRTLAYNSPLHF
TRBV2,TRBJ1-5,.,.,TGTGCCAGCAGTGAAGGGAGGTCGAATCAGCCCCAGCATTTT,CASSEGRSNQPQHF
TRBV7-2,TRBJ2-1,.,.,TGTGCCAGCAGCTTAGGCGGGCCAAGCTCCTACAATGAGCAGTTCTTC,CASSLGGPSSYNEQFF
TRBV3-1/TRBV3-2,TRBJ1-2,.,.,TGTGCCAGCAGCCGTACGTTCACAGAGAACTATGGCTACACCTTC,CASSRTFTENYGYTF
TRBV5-4,TRBJ2-7,.,.,TGTGCCAGCAGCATGGACGGTTACGAGCAGTACTTC,CASSMDGYEQYF
TRBV28,TRBJ1-1,.,.,TGTGCCAGCAGCCCTACAGTTTATGACACTGAAGCTTTCTTT,CASSPTVYDTEAFF
TRBV7-9,TRBJ1-2,TRBD1,.,TGTGCCAGCAGCTTAGCCGGGACAGGGGGTAGTGGCTACACCTTC,CASSLAGTGGSGYTF
TRBV5-1,TRBJ2-7,TRBD1,.,TGCGCCAGCAGCTTGCCCGGACAGGGATCGGGGGAGCAGTACTTC,CASSLPGQGSGEQYF
TRBV7-9,TRBJ2-1,TRBD2,once,TGTGCCAGCAGCCCCCGGACTAGCGTCTATGAGCAGTTCTTC,CASSPRTSVYEQFF
TRBV5-1,TRBJ1-3,.,.,TGCGCCAGCAGCTTGGAACTCCCTGGAAACACCATATATTTT,CASSLELPGNTIYF
TRBV7-6,TRBJ1-3,.,.,TGTGCCAGCAGCACCGAGCTTTCTGGAAACACCATATATTTT,CASSTELSGNTIYF
TRBV2,TRBJ1-3,TRBD1,once,TGTGCCAGCAGTCGACAGGGGGGCTCTGGAAACACCATATATTTT,CASSRQGGSGNTIYF
TRBV11-3,TRBJ2-1,.,.,TGTGCCAGCAGCTTAGTGTCAGTTAACTCCTACAATGAGCAGTTCTTC,CASSLVSVNSYNEQFF
TRBV19,TRBJ1-5,TRBD1,.,TGTGCCAGTAGTAATAGACAGGGGGCGAACAATCAGCCCCAGCATTTT,CASSNRQGANNQPQHF
TRBV5-1,TRBJ1-1,.,.,TGCGCCAGCAGCTTGGGTCAGGGAATGGCTTTCTTT,CASSLGQGMAFF
TRBV15,TRBJ1-1,.,.,TGTGCCACCAGCAGCGGTCCGATGACTGAAGCTTTCTTT,CATSSGPMTEAFF
TRBV6-5,TRBJ1-2,.,.,TGTGCCAGCACCCCTTCGACAGTTAGGGGCTACACCTTC,CASTPSTVRGYTF
TRBV5-6,TRBJ2-5,.,.,TGTGCCAGCAGCTTCTCTGGCGGAGGGTACCAAGAGACCCAGTACTTC,CASSFSGGGYQETQYF
TRBV10-3,TRBJ2-1,.,.,TGTGCCATCACGGAAGAGGCCGGGGGGCAGTTCTTC,CAITEEAGGQFF
TRBV9,TRBJ2-1,TRBD2,.,TGTGCCAGCAGCGTAGCTCCTAGCGGGGTCTACAATGAGCAGTTCTTC,CASSVAPSGVYNEQFF
TRBV11-3,TRBJ1-1,.,once,TGTGCCAGCAGCTTCCCAAGGGGAGGACATACTGAAGCTTTCTTT,CASSFPRGGHTEAFF
TRBV2,TRBJ1-1,TRBD1,.,TGTGCCAGCAGGGCCGACAGGGGGGGTATATTTGGTGAAGCTTTCTTT,CASRADRGGIFGEAFF
TRBV2,TRBJ2-7,TRBD2,.,TGTGCCAGCAGTGAGGGGACTATCCCCTACGAGCAGTACTTC,CASSEGTIPYEQYF
TRBV6-5,TRBJ2-5,.,.,TGTGCCAGCAGTCTACGGTCCGCACGGGAGACCCAGTACTTC,CASSLRSARETQYF
TRBV5-1,TRBJ2-2,.,.,TGCGCCAGCTCCCGACTGCCGGTGGAGGAGCTGTTTTTT,CASSRLPVEELFF
TRBV11-3,TRBJ2-3,TRBD2,.,TGTGCCAGCAGACGGACTAGCGGCTCTTCCGATACGCAGTATTTT,CASRRTSGSSDTQYF
TRBV7-2,TRBJ2-1,.,.,TGTGCCAGCAGCGCAGGGGTTGAGCAGTTCTTC,CASSAGVEQFF
TRBV3-1/TRBV3-2,TRBJ1-5,.,.,TGTGCCAGCAGCCAAGGGCAGTTGGATCAGCCCCAGCATTTT,CASSQGQLDQPQHF
TRBV29-1,TRBJ2-3,TRBD2,once,TGCAGCGTTTGGGCGGGAGAACCAGATACGCAGTATTTT,CSVWAGEPDTQYF
TRBV9,TRBJ1-1,.,.,TGTGCCAGCAGCGTAGACAGGGACACTGAAGCTTTCTTT,CASSVDRDTEAFF
TRBV30,TRBJ1-2,.,few,TGTGCCTGGACACGGTCGGTTAACAGGGATGGCTACACCTTC,CAWTRSVNRDGYTF
TRBV7-9,TRBJ2-3,.,.,TGTGCCAGCAGTCCAGGAGGGACCACAGATACGCAGTATTTT,CASSPGGTTDTQYF
TRBV28,TRBJ2-4,TRBD1,once,TGTGCCAGCAGGGGGACAGGACGGGGCAAAAACATTCAGTACTTC,CASRGTGRGKNIQYF
TRBV10-2,TRBJ1-6,.,.,TGCGCCAGCCGGGGGAGCTCCTATAATTCACCCCTCCACTTT,CASRGSSYNSPLHF
TRBV27,TRBJ2-7,TRBD2,.,TGTGCCAGCAGGACTAGCGGGGTCCTTGAGCAGTACTTC,CASRTSGVLEQYF
TRBV6-5,TRBJ1-5,.,.,TGTGCCAGCAGACAGGCCTTTAGTGTTAATCAGCCCCAGCATTTT,CASRQAFSVNQPQHF
TRBV19,TRBJ1-1,.,.,TGTGCCACCCAGGGCAGGGGAGACACTGAAGCTTTCTTT,CATQGRGDTEAFF
TRBV29-1,TRBJ2-3,TRBD2,few,TGCAGCGTTGCGGGACTAGCGGGACGCACAGATACGCAGTATTTT,CSVAGLAGRTDTQYF
TRBV7-3,TRBJ1-1,.,.,TGTGCCAGCGGAACAGCCGGTTTCACTGAAGCTTTCTTT,CASGTAGFTEAFF